This T cell receptor (beta chain) was obtained from a study of spatial heterogeneity in lung cancer. This clonotype is medium-sized. For a library built for alpha chains, this beta chain is a stray read; little rests on its size. Every TCR cDNA molecule bore a unique molecular identifier. One entry per CDR3 protein, called by TCRdb with MiXCR from the 5' RACE reads. The data show 5,000 or so distinct CDR3 sequences, 15% to 20% seen once. The time point is: sample taken at primary tumor resection. Unsorted whole RNA from tumor, nontumor lung or frozen PBMC underwent sequencing. The donor population consisted of under 75 patients with untreated, early-stage non-small cell lung cancer. The receptor was derived from a male donor with early-stage non-small cell lung cancer. This specimen was normal lung tissue next to the tumor, taken at surgery.

The CDR3 DNA sequence: TGCGCCAGCAGCTTCACGGGGGCCTACACCGGGGAGCTGTTTTTT. Translating it yields CASSFTGAYTGELFF. The chain carries TRBV5-1 and TRBJ2-2, with D perhaps matching TRBD1 or TRBD2 (6 bases each). The germline V gene encodes CDR1 SGHRS and CDR2 YFSETQ. V was trimmed by 2 bases and J by 3 bases, leaving 11 bases between them. The CDR3 is 15 amino acids.